The following is a T cell receptor (beta chain) sequence with its context. The target antigen is unknown. The data were obtained in a study of identical twins. General study results and limits: Sequences that were beta out-of-frame showed weaker excess twin sharing.

The CDR3 consists of 14 residues. Trimming removed 3 bases from V and 1 base from J, with 12 bases in between. Per germline, CDR1 DFQATT and CDR2 SNEGSKA (reference sequence). Carrying unique molecular identifiers, the cDNA also gained a universal primer site through template switching. TCRdb reprocessed the 5' RACE reads via MiXCR and lists one record per CDR3 protein. Counted here are 130,000 to 150,000 distinct CDR3 sequences, under 4.5% occurring once; the ten biggest clones make up 8.1%. The TCR originated in a man younger than 30 in good health. Sequencing used memory T cells sorted from blood. The chain uses TRBV20-1 and TRBJ1-1, with D possibly TRBD1 on 6 matching bases. The CDR3 DNA reads TGCAGTGCTAGCGTCGGCAGGGGGAACACTGAAGCTTTCTTT. Translating it yields CSASVGRGNTEAFF.